These 32 T cell receptor beta chains were all obtained from the same sample, sequenced in a study of Graves' ophthalmopathy and Graves' hyperthyroidism. TCR beta CDR3 regions were amplified from RNA transcripts. RT-PCR with HTBI primers came first, then second-round multiplex PCR. TCRdb itself ran the multiplex PCR reads through MiXCR, one entry per CDR3 protein. The sample lists 660,000 or so distinct CDR3 sequences; 35% to 50% were seen once. The sample was peripheral blood. The source of these receptors is an adult man with Graves' ophthalmopathy.

The sample holds many counts of this clonotype. The chain is built from TRBV12-3 or TRBV12-4 and TRBJ1-1; D unclear. CDR3 length: 14 amino acids. Trimming stripped 6 bases from V and 2 bases from J, with 13 bases between. CDR3 sequence: CASSTRRGNTEAFF. CDR3 DNA sequence: TGTGCCAGCAGCACCAGGAGAGGAAACACTGAAGCTTTCTTT.

The chain links TRBV15 to TRBJ2-7; TRBD2 is a possible D gene (7 bases). The germline CDR1 and CDR2 sequences are LNHNV and YYDKDF (reference sequence). The CDR3 runs to 16 residues. Trimming took off 5 bases at V and 0 bases at J, with 17 bases between the two ends. This CDR3 reads CATSSLGGGSSYEQYF. CDR3 nucleotides: TGTGCCACCAGCTCCCTCGGGGGCGGGAGCTCCTACGAGCAGTACTTC.

This clonotype was picked up a small number of times. The chain couples TRBV9 to TRBJ2-2; D remains ambiguous. V lost 0 bases to trimming and J lost 6 bases, with 12 bases between them. There are 15 residues in the CDR3. Per germline, CDR1 SGDLS and CDR2 YYNGEE. The CDR3 is CASSVVASPAGELFF. CDR3 in DNA: TGTGCCAGCAGCGTAGTGGCGAGTCCGGCCGGGGAGCTGTTTTTT.

In this sample, this clonotype turned up a few times. J is TRBJ2-7 and V is TRBV4-1, with D possibly matching TRBD1 (8 bases). V lost 1 base and J 4 bases, leaving 14 bases between the germline ends. Germline V gene sequence: CDR1 MGHRA, CDR2 YSYEKL. The CDR3 has 15 residues. CDR3 nucleotides: TGCGCCAGCAGCCAAGTGACAGGGGACTATTACGAGCAGTACTTC. The encoded protein is CASSQVTGDYYEQYF.

As concerns this clonotype: Just one base apart from a much larger clone, this may be a read error. The chain links TRBV25-1 to TRBJ2-5; tentatively, D is TRBD1 (6 bases). Germline lookup yields CDR1 MGHDK and CDR2 SYGVNS. The length of the CDR3 is 14 residues. CDR3 amino acids: CANSEYTGFGTQYF. CDR3 in DNA: TGTGCCAACAGTGAATATACAGGGTTTGGGACCCAGTACTTC.

In the case of this clonotype: Possible read error: a much larger clone is one base away. V usage is TRBV12-3 or TRBV12-4 and J usage is TRBJ2-7; tentatively, D is TRBD1 (6 bases). The CDR3 length is 11 residues. This CDR3 is CASSFGGRIVF. For the CDR3, the DNA is TGTGCCAGCAGCTTTGGGGGCAGGATTGTCTTC.

As concerns this clonotype: A read error is possible here, since a much larger clone lies one base away. This chain uses TRBV5-1 with TRBJ1-6, with D tentatively TRBD1 (5 bases). CDR3 length: 14 residues. CDR1 is SGHRS and CDR2 is YFSETQ in the germline V gene. CDR3 nucleotide sequence: TGTGCCAGCAGCTTGGATCAGGGCAATTCACCCCTCCACTTT. It translates to CASSLDQGNSPLHF.

V usage is TRBV19 and J usage is TRBJ1-5; 9 bases fit TRBD1. V dropped 8 bases and J dropped 5; count of bases not matched to a gene: 7. Germline assignment: CDR1 LNHDA and CDR2 SQIVND (reference sequence). This CDR3 is built from 14 residues. In nucleotides, the CDR3 is TGTGCCAGTGCGGGACAGGGAGGGCATCAGCCCCAGCATTTT. Amino acid sequence: CASAGQGGHQPQHF.

This clonotype was recorded a few times. The rearrangement joins TRBV4-2 to TRBJ2-7; D tentatively reads TRBD1 or TRBD2 (6 bases each). In germline, CDR1 is LGHNA, CDR2 YNFKEQ. The CDR3 runs 17 residues. V lost 0 bases, J lost 2 bases, and 17 bases lay in between. CDR3 DNA sequence: TGTGCCAGCAGCCAAGAGGCGTCGGGGGCGCTACCCTACGAGCAGTACTTC. This translates into CASSQEASGALPYEQYF.

The chain links TRBV7-2 to TRBJ2-2; maybe TRBD1 (5 bases). CDR1 SGHTA and CDR2 FQGNSA come from the germline V gene. This CDR3 has 17 amino acids. The V and J ends lost 5 bases and 2 bases respectively, with 18 bases between them. CDR3 amino acids: CASSQDRAGFNTGELFF. The CDR3 bases are TGTGCCAGCAGCCAAGATCGGGCAGGGTTCAACACCGGGGAGCTGTTTTTT.

The rearrangement joins TRBV12-3 or TRBV12-4 to TRBJ1-5, with TRBD1 matching 8 bases. This CDR3 is 15 amino acids long. V trimming: 6 bases; J trimming: 4 bases; junction bases outside the gene matches: 8. CDR3 in DNA: TGTGCCAGCAGACTCCGGACAGGGAGTAATCAGCCCCAGCATTTT. Amino acid sequence: CASRLRTGSNQPQHF.

This chain links TRBV9 with TRBJ1-1; TRBD1 is a possible D gene (6 bases). Per the germline V gene, CDR1 is SGDLS and CDR2 is YYNGEE. Deletions cut 0 bases from V and 0 bases from J, with 15 bases between. The CDR3 consists of 17 residues. The CDR3 sequence is CASSVGVRGALNTEAFF. The CDR3 bases are TGTGCCAGCAGCGTAGGGGTCAGGGGCGCGTTGAACACTGAAGCTTTCTTT.

The table lists this clonotype with a few counts. The chain couples TRBV19 to TRBJ2-7, with 7 positions matching TRBD1. Germline-derived CDR1 and CDR2 are LNHDA and SQIVND (reference sequence). CDR3 length: 16 residues. The junction had 9 bases not matched to a gene; V was cut back by 0 bases and J by 4 bases. The CDR3 loop is CASSIEWGQFGYEQYF. For the CDR3, the DNA is TGTGCCAGTAGTATAGAGTGGGGACAGTTTGGTTACGAGCAGTACTTC.

This clonotype was found many times. This chain uses TRBV25-1 with TRBJ2-7; 14 nucleotides line up with TRBD2. Germline loops: CDR1 MGHDK, CDR2 SYGVNS. CDR3 length: 17 residues. V lost 6 bases, J lost 4 bases, and 11 bases stayed unmatched. CDR3 residues: CASSGTSGSKPQYEQYF. CDR3 in DNA: TGTGCCAGCAGCGGGACTAGCGGGAGCAAGCCGCAATACGAGCAGTACTTC.

This clonotype was recorded at least ten times. The rearrangement joins TRBV15 to TRBJ2-5; weak D call: TRBD1 (5 bases). Germline V gene data show CDR1 as LNHNV and CDR2 as YYDKDF (reference sequence). The V end was cut by 4 bases, the J end by 5 bases, with 14 bases between. This CDR3 has 14 residues. The CDR3 DNA sequence: TGTGCCACCAGCACCAGACAGAAAGCGGAGACCCAGTACTTC. Amino acid sequence: CATSTRQKAETQYF.

The chain links TRBV9 to TRBJ1-5; D may be TRBD1 (5 bases). V gave up 4 bases and J gave up 6 bases, with 14 bases separating them. CDR3 length equals 14 residues. CDR1 is SGDLS and CDR2 is YYNGEE in the germline V gene. The CDR3 protein is CASSQRQTGQPQHF. The CDR3 DNA follows: TGTGCCAGCAGCCAAAGACAGACGGGTCAGCCCCAGCATTTT.

The chain joins TRBV29-1 to TRBJ2-7; 16 positions match TRBD2. The CDR3 consists of 17 residues. Germline CDR1 SQVTM, CDR2 ANQGSEA. The CDR3 bases are TGCAGTGGAGCGGGGGGACTAGCGGGAGGGTATACCTACGAGCAGTACTTC. Translated: CSGAGGLAGGYTYEQYF.

The genes are TRBV20-1 and TRBJ2-7, with TRBD2 matching 10 bases. This CDR3 contains 15 residues. The V gene's germline CDR1 is DFQATT and CDR2 SNEGSKA (reference sequence). V shed 3 bases and J 2 bases; nucleotides not matched to a gene: 7. The CDR3 loop is CSASTIAGGAYEQYF. DNA of the CDR3: TGCAGTGCTAGTACTATAGCGGGGGGCGCCTACGAGCAGTACTTC.

J is TRBJ1-5 and V is TRBV12-3 or TRBV12-4; D gene ambiguous. With 3 bases removed from V and 4 bases from J, the gap between germline ends came to 10 bases. The CDR3 consists of 14 residues. The CDR3 nucleotides are TGTGCCAGCAGTTTGCTCTACACTAATCAGCCCCAGCATTTT. Translation: CASSLLYTNQPQHF.

The V and J genes are TRBV10-3 and TRBJ2-7, with TRBD2 matching over 7 bases. Matching the DNA end better, TRBJ2-1 makes the J call doubtful. The length of the CDR3 is 16 residues. Germline V gene lookup returns CDR1 ENHRY and CDR2 SYGVKD. CDR3 amino acids: CAISFGLADSYNEQFF. The CDR3 DNA reads as TGTGCCATCAGTTTCGGCCTAGCGGACTCCTACAATGAGCAGTTCTTC.

This clonotype was seen many times. The J gene is TRBJ1-2, the V gene TRBV2; weak D call: TRBD1 (6 bases). V was cut by 10 bases and J by 5 bases, with 20 bases left in between. This CDR3 is built from 14 residues. From germline, CDR1 is SNHLY and CDR2 FYNNEI. The CDR3 sequence: CANLGGRLRYGYTF. CDR3 bases: TGTGCCAACCTTGGGGGCCGGCTACGGTATGGCTACACCTTC.

This clonotype showed up just a few times. This chain links TRBV4-1 with TRBJ2-7, with a possible D match to TRBD1 (6 bases). The V gene's germline CDR1 is MGHRA and CDR2 YSYEKL. The CDR3 has 15 amino acids. V shed 5 bases and J shed 4 bases, with 18 bases lying between them. This CDR3 reads CASSREQGIVYEQYF. The CDR3 bases are TGCGCCAGCAGCAGGGAACAGGGAATAGTTTACGAGCAGTACTTC.

Only one count was recorded for this clonotype. The chain couples TRBV15 to TRBJ1-1; the D is unclear. The CDR3 totals 16 residues. Trimming stripped 3 bases from V and 1 base from J, with 15 bases between. Per germline, CDR1 LNHNV and CDR2 YYDKDF (reference sequence). DNA for the CDR3: TGTGCCACCAGCAGGGACCTCGGGCCGACGAACACTGAAGCTTTCTTT. It specifies CATSRDLGPTNTEAFF.

Remarks on this clonotype: One end of the junction varies from germline; a read error may be responsible. This rearrangement joins TRBV2 to TRBJ1-1, with D tentatively TRBD1 (6 bases). From germline, CDR1 is SNHLY and CDR2 FYNNEI. This CDR3 contains 15 residues. The CDR3 protein is CAGRPWTVGYTEAFF. The CDR3 nucleotides are TGTGCCGGCAGACCATGGACAGTTGGTTACACTGAAGCTTTCTTT.

This clonotype has ten or more counts. The chain is built from TRBV7-6 and TRBJ1-6; D remains unclear. Trimming took 4 bases from V and 5 from J, leaving 6 bases between them. The length of the CDR3 is 13 residues. Per germline, CDR1 SGHVS and CDR2 FNYEAQ. CDR3 in amino acids: CASSSRNNSPLHF. In nucleotides, the CDR3 is TGTGCCAGCAGCTCAAGGAATAATTCACCCCTCCACTTT. Supplemented by reference TRBV7-6 and TRBJ1-6, the full variable domain reads GAGVSQSPRYKVTKRGQDVALRCDPISGHVSLYWYRQALGQGPEFLTYFNYEAQQDKSGLPNDRFSAERPEGSISTLTIQRTEQRDSAMYRCASSSRNNSPLHFGNGTRLTVT.

This clonotype was observed a few times. The rearrangement links TRBV2 to TRBJ2-7; 7 bases map to TRBD1. V lost 5 bases to trimming and J lost 3 bases; unmatched junction nucleotides: 13. This CDR3 spans 16 amino acids. CDR1 is SNHLY, CDR2 FYNNEI, per germline. In DNA form, the CDR3 reads TGTGCCAGCAGTCACACCCTCCGGGACAGAGACTACGAGCAGTACTTC. The encoded protein is CASSHTLRDRDYEQYF.

This clonotype was recorded at least ten times. The chain has TRBV2 and TRBJ2-6; weak D call: TRBD2 (6 bases). The CDR3 has 15 amino acids. Germline CDR1 reads SNHLY; CDR2 reads FYNNEI. V was clipped by 8 bases and J by 4 bases, with 15 bases between them. The CDR3: CASSSGGYGANVLTF. The CDR3 nucleotides read TGTGCCAGCTCCAGCGGAGGGTACGGGGCCAACGTCCTGACTTTC.

The chain is built from TRBV9 and TRBJ2-5; 7 bases fit TRBD1. The DNA end is a closer match to TRBJ2-1, so the J assignment may be wrong. CDR3 size: 15 residues. Germline CDR1 reads SGDLS; CDR2 reads YYNGEE. The CDR3 loop is CASSAGGSSDNEQFF. CDR3 in DNA: TGTGCCAGCAGCGCAGGGGGATCGAGTGACAATGAGCAGTTCTTC.

The chain carries TRBV24-1 and TRBJ2-5, with D unresolved. Trimming shortened V by 9 bases and J by 10 bases, and 8 bases separated the two germline ends. Germline lookup yields CDR1 KGHDR and CDR2 SFDVKD. The length of the CDR3 is 9 residues. CDR3 sequence reads: CATSTSQYF. CDR3 coding DNA: TGTGCCACCTCCACGAGCCAGTACTTC.

This clonotype appeared many times. This sequence joins TRBV20-1 and TRBJ2-7, with 10 bases lining up with TRBD2. The V segment lost 7 bases and the J segment 7 bases; nucleotides outside the gene matches: 10. In germline, CDR1 is DFQATT, CDR2 SNEGSKA (reference sequence). The CDR3 contains 13 residues. CDR3 DNA sequence: TGCAGTGTAAGGAGGGGACTAGCGAGGGAGCAGTACTTC. It translates to CSVRRGLAREQYF.

This clonotype was counted ten times or more. The gene calls are TRBV14 and TRBJ2-5, with no clear D. This CDR3 spans 13 amino acids. CDR1 and CDR2 (germline): SGHDN, FVKESK. The V gene lost 2 bases and the J gene lost 5 bases, with 9 bases spanning the gap. CDR3 residues: CASSQSVWETQYF. The CDR3, as DNA: TGTGCCAGCAGCCAATCAGTTTGGGAGACCCAGTACTTC.

This clonotype occurred a few times. The chain joins TRBV19 to TRBJ1-2; 9 bases fit TRBD1. This CDR3 spans 14 amino acids. V trimming: 1 base; J trimming: 8 bases; junction bases outside the gene matches: 5. Germline lookup yields CDR1 LNHDA and CDR2 SQIVND (reference sequence). The CDR3 sequence: CASSIVVGQGGYTF. The CDR3 coding sequence is TGTGCCAGTAGTATAGTCGTGGGACAGGGAGGCTACACCTTC.